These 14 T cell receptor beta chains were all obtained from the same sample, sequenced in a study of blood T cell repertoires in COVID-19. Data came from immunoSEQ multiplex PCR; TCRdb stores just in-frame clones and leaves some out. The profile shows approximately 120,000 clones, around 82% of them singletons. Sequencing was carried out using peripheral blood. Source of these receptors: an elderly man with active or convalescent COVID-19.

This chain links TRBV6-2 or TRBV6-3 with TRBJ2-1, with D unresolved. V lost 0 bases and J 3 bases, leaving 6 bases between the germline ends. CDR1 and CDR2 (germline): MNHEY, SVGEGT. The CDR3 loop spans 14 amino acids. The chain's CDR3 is CASSYSVDYNEQFF. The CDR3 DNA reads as TGTGCCAGCAGTTACTCTGTAGACTACAATGAGCAGTTCTTC.

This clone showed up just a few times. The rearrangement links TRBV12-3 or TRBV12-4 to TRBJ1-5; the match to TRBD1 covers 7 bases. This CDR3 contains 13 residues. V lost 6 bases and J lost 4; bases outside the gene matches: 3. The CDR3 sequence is CASRGQLNQPQHF. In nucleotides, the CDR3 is TGTGCCAGCAGGGGACAGCTTAATCAGCCCCAGCATTTT.

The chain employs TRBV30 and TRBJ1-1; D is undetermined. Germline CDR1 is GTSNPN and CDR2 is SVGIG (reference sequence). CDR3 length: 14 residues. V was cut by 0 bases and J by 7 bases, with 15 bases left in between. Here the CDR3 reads CAWSVKGTRVEAFF. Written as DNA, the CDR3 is TGTGCCTGGAGTGTAAAAGGAACACGGGTTGAAGCTTTCTTT.

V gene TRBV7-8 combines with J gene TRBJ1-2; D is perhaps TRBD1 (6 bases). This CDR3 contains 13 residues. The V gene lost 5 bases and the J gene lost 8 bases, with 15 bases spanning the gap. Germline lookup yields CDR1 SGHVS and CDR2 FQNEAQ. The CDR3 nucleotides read TGTGCCAGCAGCCGGGACATTGAACGGGGCTACACCTTC. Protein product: CASSRDIERGYTF.

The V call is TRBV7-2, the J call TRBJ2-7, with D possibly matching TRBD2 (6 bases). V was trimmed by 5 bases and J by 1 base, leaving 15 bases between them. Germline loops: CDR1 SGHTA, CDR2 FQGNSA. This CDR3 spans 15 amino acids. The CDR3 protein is CASSKDYGKSYEQYF. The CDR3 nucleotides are TGTGCCAGCAGCAAGGACTATGGGAAATCCTACGAGCAGTACTTC.

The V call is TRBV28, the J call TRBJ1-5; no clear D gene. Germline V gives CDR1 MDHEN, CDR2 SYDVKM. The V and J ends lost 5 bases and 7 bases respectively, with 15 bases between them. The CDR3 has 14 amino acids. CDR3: CASSEVRESQPQHF. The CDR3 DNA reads TGTGCCAGCAGTGAAGTCCGGGAGTCGCAGCCCCAGCATTTT.

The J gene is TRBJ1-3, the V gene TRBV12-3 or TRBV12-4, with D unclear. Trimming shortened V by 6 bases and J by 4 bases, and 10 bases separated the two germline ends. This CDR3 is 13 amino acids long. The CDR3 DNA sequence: TGTGCCAGCAGCGCGTCTAACGGAAACACCATATATTTT. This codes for CASSASNGNTIYF.

The CDR3 protein is CASSPRTGGTEAFF. The CDR3 bases are TGCGCCAGCAGCCCTAGGACAGGGGGCACTGAAGCTTTCTTT. The V and J genes are TRBV4-3 and TRBJ1-1; 10 bases are a match to TRBD1. CDR3 length: 14 residues. The trim removed 4 bases at V and 4 bases at J, leaving 3 bases unmatched. The germline CDR1 and CDR2 sequences are LGHNA and YSLEER.

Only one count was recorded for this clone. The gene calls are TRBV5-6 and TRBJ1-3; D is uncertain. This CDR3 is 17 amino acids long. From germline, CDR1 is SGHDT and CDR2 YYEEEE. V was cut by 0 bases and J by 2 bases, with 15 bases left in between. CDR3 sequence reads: CASSLAPTVVTGNTIYF. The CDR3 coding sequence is TGTGCCAGCAGCTTGGCCCCTACGGTGGTAACTGGAAACACCATATATTTT.

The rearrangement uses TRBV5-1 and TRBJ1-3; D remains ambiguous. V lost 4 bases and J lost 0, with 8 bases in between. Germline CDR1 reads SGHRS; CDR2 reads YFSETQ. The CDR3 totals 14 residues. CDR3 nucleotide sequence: TGCGCCAGCAGCGAGGGCCTCTCTGGAAACACCATATATTTT. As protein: CASSEGLSGNTIYF.

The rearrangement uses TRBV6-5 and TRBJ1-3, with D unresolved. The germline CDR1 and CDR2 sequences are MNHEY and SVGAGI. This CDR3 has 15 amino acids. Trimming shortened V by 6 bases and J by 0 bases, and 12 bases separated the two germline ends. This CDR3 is CASRLGLSSGNTIYF. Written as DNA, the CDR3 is TGTGCCAGCAGACTTGGACTATCCTCTGGAAACACCATATATTTT.

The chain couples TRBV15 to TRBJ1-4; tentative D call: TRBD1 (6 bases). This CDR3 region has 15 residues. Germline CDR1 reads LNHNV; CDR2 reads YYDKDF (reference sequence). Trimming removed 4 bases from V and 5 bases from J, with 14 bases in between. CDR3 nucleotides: TGTGCCACCAGCACCTCCGCAGGGGAAAATGAAAAACTGTTTTTT. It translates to CATSTSAGENEKLFF.

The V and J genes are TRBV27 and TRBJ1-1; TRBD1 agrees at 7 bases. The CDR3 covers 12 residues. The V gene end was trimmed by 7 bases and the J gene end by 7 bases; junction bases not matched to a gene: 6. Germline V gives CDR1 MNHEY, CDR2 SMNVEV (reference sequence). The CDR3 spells CASIARDSEAFF. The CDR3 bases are TGTGCCAGCATCGCCCGGGACAGTGAAGCTTTCTTT.

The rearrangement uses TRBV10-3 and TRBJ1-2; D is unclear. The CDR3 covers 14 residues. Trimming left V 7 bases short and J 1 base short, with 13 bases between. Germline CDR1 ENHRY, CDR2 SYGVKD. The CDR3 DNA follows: TGTGCCATCACCCCGGACGGACTTAACTATGGCTACACCTTC. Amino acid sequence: CAITPDGLNYGYTF.